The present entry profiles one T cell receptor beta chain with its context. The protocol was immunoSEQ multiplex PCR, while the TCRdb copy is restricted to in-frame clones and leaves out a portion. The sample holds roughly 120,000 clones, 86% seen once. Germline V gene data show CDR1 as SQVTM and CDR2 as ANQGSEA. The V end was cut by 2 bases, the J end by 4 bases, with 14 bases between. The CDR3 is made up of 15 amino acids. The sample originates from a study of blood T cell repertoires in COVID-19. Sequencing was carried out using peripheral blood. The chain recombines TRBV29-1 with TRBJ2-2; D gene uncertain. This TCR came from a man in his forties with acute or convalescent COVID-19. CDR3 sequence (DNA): TGCAGCGTTGAAAACGCGGTTTCGGGCACCGGGGAGCTGTTTTTT. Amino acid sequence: CSVENAVSGTGELFF.